Below are 12 T cell receptor beta chains sequenced from a single sample in a study of T cell changes during pregnancy in multiple sclerosis. Sequencing used immunoSEQ multiplex PCR; TCRdb keeps in-frame clones, though not all of them. The sample records around 68,000 clones, around nine tenths being singletons. The sample here was CD4+ T cells from peripheral blood mononuclear cells, taken before pregnancy. The source of these receptors is a female donor with multiple sclerosis, enrolled in a pregnancy study.

This clone has only one observation. The rearrangement joins TRBV30 to TRBJ1-6; weak D call: TRBD1 (5 bases). Trimming removed 5 bases at V and 7 bases at J, with 21 bases between. Germline CDR1 and CDR2: GTSNPN and SVGIG (reference sequence). This CDR3 has 16 amino acids. The CDR3 loop reads CAWLAGIRHSNSPLHF. DNA of the CDR3: TGTGCCTGGCTCGCAGGGATTCGGCATAGCAATTCACCCCTCCACTTT.

The chain couples TRBV19 to TRBJ2-2, with TRBD2 matching over 8 bases. CDR3 length: 17 amino acids. The V and J ends lost 6 bases and 6 bases, in that order; junction bases with no gene match: 15. Germline V gene data show CDR1 as LNHDA and CDR2 as SQIVND (reference sequence). The CDR3 region is CASRDGSRREAPGELFF. The CDR3 bases are TGTGCCAGTAGGGATGGTAGTAGGCGGGAGGCCCCCGGGGAGCTGTTTTTT. Full variable domain (missing parts from reference TRBV19 and TRBJ2-2): DGGITQSPKYLFRKEGQNVTLSCEQNLNHDAMYWYRQDPGQGLRLIYYSQIVNDFQKGDIAEGYSVSREKKESFPLTVTSAQKNPTAFYLCASRDGSRREAPGELFFGEGSRLTVL.

The chain has TRBV18 and TRBJ2-3; perhaps TRBD1 as D (5 bases). Trimming took 4 bases from V and 3 from J, leaving 14 bases between them. The germline V gene encodes CDR1 KGHSH and CDR2 LQKENI. This CDR3 has 15 residues. DNA of the CDR3: TGTGCCAGCTCACGGTCAGGGAAAGGGACAGATACGCAGTATTTT. Residues: CASSRSGKGTDTQYF.

The genes are TRBV27 and TRBJ2-1; 8 nucleotides line up with TRBD2. Germline V lookup: CDR1 MNHEY, CDR2 SMNVEV (reference sequence). J was trimmed by 3 bases and V by 2 bases; bases with no gene match: 6. The CDR3 extends over 16 amino acids. The CDR3: CASSLLQRGIYNEQFF. The CDR3 DNA follows: TGTGCCAGCAGTTTACTCCAGCGGGGGATCTACAATGAGCAGTTCTTC.

The chain carries TRBV5-5 and TRBJ1-4; 12 nucleotides align to TRBD1. Germline V lookup: CDR1 SGHKS, CDR2 YYEKEE (reference sequence). The J segment lost 3 bases and the V segment lost 5 bases, leaving 5 bases of the junction unmatched. The CDR3 has 16 residues. The CDR3 DNA sequence: TGTGCCAGCAGTCCGGGACAGGGGGCGTCTAATGAAAAACTGTTTTTT. Translating gives CASSPGQGASNEKLFF.

The chain has TRBV5-1 and TRBJ2-1; 8 nucleotides match TRBD2. The V segment lost 4 bases and the J segment 7 bases; nucleotides outside the gene matches: 10. The CDR3 sequence is 15 residues long. Germline CDR1 is SGHRS and CDR2 is YFSETQ. The CDR3 DNA is TGCGCCAGCAGCCGTACGGGAGGGCCCGGGAATGAGCAGTTCTTC. Translated, it gives CASSRTGGPGNEQFF.

This chain links TRBV2 with TRBJ2-3; D is possibly TRBD1 (6 bases). V gave up 8 bases and J gave up 7 bases, with 13 bases separating them. The length of the CDR3 is 12 residues. Germline V gene sequence: CDR1 SNHLY, CDR2 FYNNEI. For the CDR3, the DNA is TGTGCCAGCCACCTCCAGGGGCATACGCAGTATTTT. This translates into CASHLQGHTQYF.

Concerning this clone: The junction and the germline gene differ at one end; a read error may be behind it. The chain uses TRBV6-1 and TRBJ1-4; 10 bases are shared with TRBD1. The CDR3 loop spans 17 amino acids. Per germline, CDR1 MNHNS and CDR2 SASEGT. The CDR3 spells CASSKAPGQGTNEKLFF. The DNA for the CDR3 is TGTGCCAGCAGTAAAGCTCCGGGACAGGGGACTAATGAAAAACTGTTTTTT.

This chain joins TRBV10-3 and TRBJ1-6; D ambiguous. The CDR3 totals 14 residues. The V gene's germline CDR1 is ENHRY and CDR2 SYGVKD. The germline V and J ends were trimmed by 11 bases and 7 bases, with 18 bases remaining between them. The CDR3 loop is CASHSAGENSPLHF. CDR3 sequence (DNA): TGTGCCTCCCATTCCGCCGGGGAGAATTCACCCCTCCACTTT.

This clone was found a few times. This rearrangement joins TRBV18 to TRBJ1-1; a possible D gene is TRBD1 (6 bases). The CDR3 has 14 amino acids. The germline V gene encodes CDR1 KGHSH and CDR2 LQKENI. V gave up 2 bases and J gave up 6 bases, with 13 bases separating them. This CDR3 is CASSPLGRGAEAFF. The CDR3 region has the DNA TGTGCCAGCTCACCATTGGGCAGGGGAGCTGAAGCTTTCTTT.

This clone has a single count. This rearrangement joins TRBV6-1 to TRBJ2-7; TRBD1 aligns across 9 bases. J gave up 2 bases and V 5 bases, and 4 bases lay outside the gene matches. The CDR3 covers 14 residues. Germline CDR1 and CDR2: MNHNS and SASEGT. CDR3 DNA sequence: TGTGCCAGCAGTACGGGACAGGGACCCTACGAGCAGTACTTC. This translates into CASSTGQGPYEQYF.

The CDR3 loop reads CASSRDSQSLMNTEAFF. The CDR3 DNA reads as TGTGCCAGCTCTAGGGACAGTCAATCGTTAATGAACACTGAAGCTTTCTTT. The chain is built from TRBV18 and TRBJ1-1; 7 nucleotides match TRBD1. Germline lookup yields CDR1 KGHSH and CDR2 LQKENI. The CDR3 is 17 amino acids. The V and J ends lost 6 bases and 0 bases, in that order; junction bases with no gene match: 13.